One and the same sample provided the 29 T cell receptor beta chains below, sequenced in a study of spatial heterogeneity in lung cancer. TCRdb re-analysed the 5' RACE reads in MiXCR, keeping a single row per CDR3 protein. The profile covers 60,000 to 90,000 distinct CDR3 sequences, with about an eighth appearing a single time and approximately 7% taken by the ten largest. Time point here: sample taken at primary tumor resection. The input material, whole RNA from tumor, nontumor lung or frozen PBMC, was sequenced unsorted. The specimen was PBMCs, collected at surgery. The receptors stem from a male donor with early-stage non-small cell lung cancer.

This clonotype occurred many times. J is TRBJ2-1 and V is TRBV20-1, with TRBD2 matching 11 bases. The CDR3 contains 14 residues. Trimming at V came to 5 bases and at J to 4 bases, leaving 4 bases not matched to a gene. The germline V gene has CDR1 DFQATT and CDR2 SNEGSKA (reference sequence). The CDR3 sequence: CSAPRLAGYNEQFF. The CDR3 DNA follows: TGCAGTGCTCCTCGACTAGCGGGGTACAATGAGCAGTTCTTC.

The J gene is TRBJ2-3, the V gene TRBV19; no definite D call. The CDR3 is made up of 15 amino acids. V gave up 5 bases and J gave up 2 bases, with 14 bases separating them. Per the germline V gene, CDR1 is LNHDA and CDR2 is SQIVND (reference sequence). The CDR3 protein is CASSPWADNTDTQYF. Here the CDR3 DNA reads TGTGCCAGTAGTCCGTGGGCAGACAACACAGATACGCAGTATTTT. Supplemented by reference TRBV19 and TRBJ2-3, the full variable domain reads DGGITQSPKYLFRKEGQNVTLSCEQNLNHDAMYWYRQDPGQGLRLIYYSQIVNDFQKGDIAEGYSVSREKKESFPLTVTSAQKNPTAFYLCASSPWADNTDTQYFGPGTRLTVL.

This clonotype was detected ten times or more. The gene calls are TRBV29-1 and TRBJ2-3; D is possibly TRBD2 (5 bases). The CDR3 sequence is 13 residues long. Looked up from germline, CDR1 is SQVTM and CDR2 is ANQGSEA. V was pared by 2 bases and J by 3 bases, with 9 bases between. CDR3: CSVERGRTDTQYF. For the CDR3, the DNA is TGCAGCGTTGAAAGAGGGCGTACAGATACGCAGTATTTT.

The V and J genes are TRBV4-1 and TRBJ1-2, with no clear D. Germline values: CDR1 MGHRA, CDR2 YSYEKL. V was clipped by 1 base and J by 1 base, with 16 bases between them. The CDR3 spans 17 residues. The CDR3 reads CASSQGLRTRDNYGYTF. CDR3 bases: TGCGCCAGCAGCCAAGGACTCAGAACTCGGGATAACTATGGCTACACCTTC.

This chain joins TRBV12-3 or TRBV12-4 and TRBJ2-1; the match to TRBD2 covers 10 bases. This CDR3 comprises 17 residues. With V trimmed by 3 bases and J by 0 bases, 5 bases remained unmatched. CDR3 in amino acids: CASSFGTSDSSYNEQFF. The CDR3 bases are TGTGCCAGCAGTTTCGGGACTAGCGACTCCTCCTACAATGAGCAGTTCTTC.

The chain carries TRBV20-1 and TRBJ1-1; the match to TRBD1 covers 8 bases. CDR3 length: 15 residues. V dropped 4 bases and J dropped 4; count of bases not matched to a gene: 11. Germline loops: CDR1 DFQATT, CDR2 SNEGSKA (reference sequence). The CDR3 DNA is TGCAGTGCTAAAGCCCGACAGGGGTCCGGCACTGAAGCTTTCTTT. Protein product: CSAKARQGSGTEAFF.

This clonotype was seen repeatedly, ten times or more. J is TRBJ2-2 and V is TRBV7-6, with 7 nucleotides matching TRBD2. The ends lost 3 bases at V and 3 bases at J; junction bases unmatched: 4. Germline V CDR1 and CDR2: SGHVS, FNYEAQ. This CDR3 spans 15 amino acids. The DNA for the CDR3 is TGTGCCAGCAGCTTGCAGCGGGGTTACACCGGGGAGCTGTTTTTT. This encodes CASSLQRGYTGELFF.

The chain employs TRBV7-9 and TRBJ2-1; 8 bases line up with TRBD1. The CDR3 covers 14 residues. Germline values: CDR1 SEHNR, CDR2 FQNEAQ (reference sequence). The J segment lost 7 bases and the V segment lost 5 bases, leaving 7 bases of the junction unmatched. The CDR3 region has the DNA TGTGCCAGCAGCGTGGGACAGGCCGGGAATGAGCAGTTCTTC. As protein: CASSVGQAGNEQFF.

With regard to this clonotype: The junction departs from the called germline gene at one end, perhaps through a read error. This sequence joins TRBV6-2 or TRBV6-3 and TRBJ2-4; 8 positions match TRBD1. The CDR3 sequence is 16 residues long. In germline, CDR1 is MNHEY, CDR2 SVGEGT. The CDR3 here is CASSNSLQGAQNIQYF. In DNA, the CDR3 is TGTGCCAGCAGTAACTCCCTCCAGGGGGCCCAAAACATTCAGTACTTC.

There are many counts of this clonotype. CDR3 DNA: TGTGCCAGCAGGCCCTCCGGGACAGCCCCCTACAATGAGCAGTTCTTC. Amino acids: CASRPSGTAPYNEQFF. V gene TRBV11-2 combines with J gene TRBJ2-1; 7 nucleotides agree with TRBD1. Germline-derived CDR1 and CDR2 are SGHAT and FQNNGV. J lost 2 bases, V lost 6 bases, and 10 bases had no gene match. The CDR3 contains 16 residues.

This clonotype was detected many times. The V call is TRBV7-3, the J call TRBJ2-3; D perhaps matches TRBD2 (6 bases). Germline lookup yields CDR1 SGHTA and CDR2 FQGTGA. This CDR3 contains 13 residues. V dropped 3 bases and J dropped 2 bases, with 6 bases sitting between them. The CDR3 DNA reads as TGTGCCAGCAGCTTGGACTACACAGATACGCAGTATTTT. Its translation is CASSLDYTDTQYF.

The V and J genes are TRBV3-1 and TRBJ1-6; no firm D call. The CDR3 extends over 13 amino acids. V lost 0 bases, J lost 14 bases, and 11 bases lay in between. Germline V lookup: CDR1 LGHDT, CDR2 YNNKEL (reference sequence). DNA of the CDR3: TGTGCCAGCAGCCAAGATAGCCGAGGAACCCTCCACTTT. It yields the protein CASSQDSRGTLHF.

This clonotype has more than one count but fewer than ten. This chain joins TRBV5-1 and TRBJ1-1, with D maybe TRBD1 (6 bases). V gave up 2 bases and J gave up 8 bases, with 19 bases separating them. CDR3 length equals 15 residues. Germline V gene sequence: CDR1 SGHRS, CDR2 YFSETQ. The CDR3 sequence: CASSLLTGQSGEAFF. The CDR3, as DNA: TGCGCCAGCAGCTTATTGACCGGACAGTCCGGGGAAGCTTTCTTT. The whole variable domain, filled in from reference TRBV5-1 and TRBJ1-1, reads KAGVTQTPRYLIKTRGQQVTLSCSPISGHRSVSWYQQTPGQGLQFLFEYFSETQRNKGNFPGRFSGRQFSNSRSEMNVSTLELGDSALYLCASSLLTGQSGEAFFGQGTRLTVV.

This clonotype has only one observation. J is TRBJ2-2 and V is TRBV12-3 or TRBV12-4, with D unclear. The CDR3 loop spans 14 amino acids. Between the trimmed V and J ends, which lost 3 bases and 4 bases, there was a span of 9 bases. The CDR3 nucleotides are TGTGCCAGCAGTTTCTACCGAAGCACCGGGGAGCTGTTTTTT. Residues: CASSFYRSTGELFF.

This clonotype has a handful of counts. V and J are TRBV7-2 and TRBJ2-1, with D possibly being TRBD2 (5 bases). This CDR3 is built from 17 residues. Germline CDR1 SGHTA, CDR2 FQGNSA. V lost 5 bases and J 1 base, leaving 18 bases between the germline ends. The CDR3 loop reads CASSLAAGKISYNEQFF. CDR3 DNA: TGTGCCAGCAGCCTTGCGGCGGGTAAGATTTCCTACAATGAGCAGTTCTTC.

In this sample, this clonotype turned up a few times. This chain links TRBV6-1 with TRBJ1-4, with 8 bases that match TRBD1. V lost 4 bases to trimming and J lost 4 bases; unmatched junction nucleotides: 8. The CDR3 extends over 16 amino acids. Germline assignment: CDR1 MNHNS and CDR2 SASEGT. The CDR3 reads CASSGTPGQDNEKLFF. The CDR3 DNA is TGTGCCAGCAGTGGAACCCCGGGACAGGATAATGAAAAACTGTTTTTT.

Many counts were recorded for this clonotype. The J gene is TRBJ2-3, the V gene TRBV2; 9 bases align to TRBD2. After removal of 4 bases from V and 1 base from J, the junction contained 0 bases not matched to a gene. The CDR3 runs to 14 residues. CDR1 is SNHLY, CDR2 FYNNEI, per germline. The CDR3 nucleotides are TGTGCCAGCAGTGGGACTAGCGGCACAGATACGCAGTATTTT. It specifies CASSGTSGTDTQYF.

This clonotype has at least ten counts. The chain recombines TRBV7-2 with TRBJ2-1; D remains ambiguous. Germline CDR1 reads SGHTA; CDR2 reads FQGNSA. CDR3 size: 13 residues. V lost 1 base and J lost 7, with 8 bases in between. The CDR3 sequence is CASSLDGFNEQFF. The CDR3 DNA sequence: TGTGCCAGCAGCTTAGACGGTTTTAATGAGCAGTTCTTC.

The table lists this clonotype with many counts. The chain links TRBV2 to TRBJ2-7; D is unresolved. The CDR3 length is 11 residues. Trimming removed 8 bases at V and 0 bases at J, with 5 bases between. Germline V gene lookup returns CDR1 SNHLY and CDR2 FYNNEI. The CDR3 nucleotides read TGTGCCAGCGCCGACTCCTACGAGCAGTACTTC. This sequence encodes CASADSYEQYF.

This clonotype was found many times. The V call is TRBV3-1, the J call TRBJ1-3; possible D gene TRBD1, 6 bases. Germline CDR1 LGHDT, CDR2 YNNKEL (reference sequence). V was trimmed by 1 base and J by 0 bases, leaving 10 bases between them. This CDR3 is 16 amino acids long. The CDR3 protein is CASSQVGGPSGNTIYF. The CDR3 DNA follows: TGTGCCAGCAGCCAAGTCGGGGGGCCCTCTGGAAACACCATATATTTT.

The rearrangement links TRBV7-2 to TRBJ2-1, with TRBD2 matching over 8 bases. The V gene end was trimmed by 5 bases and the J gene end by 8 bases; junction bases not matched to a gene: 11. This CDR3 comprises 15 residues. Germline V gene lookup returns CDR1 SGHTA and CDR2 FQGNSA. CDR3 nucleotide sequence: TGTGCCAGCAGCCCCCGGGGCGGGGGGAGCGATGAGCAGTTCTTC. Residues: CASSPRGGGSDEQFF.

The genes are TRBV20-1 and TRBJ2-3; D gene unclear. This CDR3 is built from 13 residues. Germline V gives CDR1 DFQATT, CDR2 SNEGSKA (reference sequence). With 2 bases removed from V and 0 bases from J, the gap between germline ends came to 6 bases. The CDR3 reads CSARFPSTDTQYF. In DNA, the CDR3 is TGCAGTGCTAGATTTCCGAGCACAGATACGCAGTATTTT.

The chain recombines TRBV9 with TRBJ2-3; TRBD2 aligns across 9 bases. The J segment lost 2 bases and the V segment lost 4 bases, leaving 5 bases of the junction unmatched. This CDR3 spans 15 amino acids. Germline V gives CDR1 SGDLS, CDR2 YYNGEE. CDR3 amino acids: CASSRRTSATDTQYF. The DNA of the CDR3 is TGTGCCAGCAGCAGACGGACTAGCGCCACAGATACGCAGTATTTT.

This clonotype was detected ten times or more. V is TRBV23-1 and J is TRBJ2-3; TRBD1 agrees at 7 bases. TRBV23-1 is treated as an ORF (open reading frame) with a function not yet certain. With 7 bases clipped from V and 1 base from J, the junction kept 5 bases outside the gene matches. The CDR3 spans 14 residues. The CDR3 DNA reads TGCGCCAGCACCTTTGGGACAGGCACAGATACGCAGTATTTT. Its protein product is CASTFGTGTDTQYF.

The sample holds a few counts of this clonotype. J is TRBJ2-4 and V is TRBV20-1, with D possibly TRBD2 on 5 matching bases. Germline CDR1 DFQATT, CDR2 SNEGSKA (reference sequence). Between the trimmed V and J ends, which lost 4 bases and 10 bases, there was a span of 8 bases. CDR3 size: 10 residues. Here the CDR3 reads CSATSGIQYF. The CDR3, as DNA: TGCAGTGCTACCTCGGGGATTCAGTACTTC.

The chain joins TRBV6-1 to TRBJ2-5; TRBD1 is a possible D gene (7 bases). Germline-derived CDR1 and CDR2 are MNHNS and SASEGT. V dropped 4 bases and J dropped 4 bases, with 16 bases sitting between them. The CDR3 extends over 15 amino acids. The CDR3 region has the DNA TGTGCCAGCAGTGGACAGGGAGGATCTTTAGAGACCCAGTACTTC. This gives the protein CASSGQGGSLETQYF.

V gene TRBV27 combines with J gene TRBJ1-2; tentatively, D is TRBD1 (6 bases). V shed 3 bases and J shed 2 bases, with 13 bases lying between them. The CDR3 covers 15 residues. Germline loops: CDR1 MNHEY, CDR2 SMNVEV (reference sequence). Written as DNA, the CDR3 is TGTGCCAGCAGTTTCCAGGGGCGAACAAACTATGGCTACACCTTC. Translation: CASSFQGRTNYGYTF.

There are a few counts of this clonotype. The chain carries TRBV9 and TRBJ1-2; D not resolved. CDR1 is SGDLS, CDR2 YYNGEE, per germline. Between the trimmed V and J ends, which lost 3 bases and 7 bases, there was a span of 7 bases. This CDR3 is 11 amino acids long. The CDR3 loop reads CASSALLGYTF. DNA for the CDR3: TGTGCCAGCAGCGCACTTCTTGGCTACACCTTC.

As DNA, the CDR3 is TGTGCCAGTAGTATTCTGGGGCCTAATGAAAAACTGTTTTTT. Protein product: CASSILGPNEKLFF. The chain uses TRBV19 and TRBJ1-4, with D perhaps TRBD1 (5 bases). From germline, CDR1 is LNHDA and CDR2 SQIVND (reference sequence). This CDR3 comprises 14 residues. The V end lost 3 bases, the J end lost 3 bases, and 8 bases lay between the germline ends.